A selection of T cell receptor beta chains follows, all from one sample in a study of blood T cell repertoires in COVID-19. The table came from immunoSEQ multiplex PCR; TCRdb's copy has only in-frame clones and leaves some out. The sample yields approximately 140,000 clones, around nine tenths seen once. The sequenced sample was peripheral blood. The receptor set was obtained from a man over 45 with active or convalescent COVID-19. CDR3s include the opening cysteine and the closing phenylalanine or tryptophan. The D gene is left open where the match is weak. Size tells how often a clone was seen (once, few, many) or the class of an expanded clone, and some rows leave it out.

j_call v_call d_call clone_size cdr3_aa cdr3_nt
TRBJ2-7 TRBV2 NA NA CASSGTLTYEQYF TGTGCCAGCAGTGGGACACTAACCTACGAGCAGTACTTC
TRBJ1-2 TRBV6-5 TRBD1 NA CASSPGTGSYGYTF TGTGCCAGCAGCCCAGGGACAGGATCTTATGGCTACACCTTC
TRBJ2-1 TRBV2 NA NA CASRGDSYNEQFF TGTGCCAGCAGAGGGGACTCTTACAATGAGCAGTTCTTC
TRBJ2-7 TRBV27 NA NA CASSFQGPSSEQYF TGTGCCAGCAGTTTTCAGGGGCCGAGTTCTGAGCAGTACTTC
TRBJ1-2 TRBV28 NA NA CASSSSYGYTF TGTGCCAGCAGTTCCAGCTATGGCTACACCTTC
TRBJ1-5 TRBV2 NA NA CASSEVRGNNQPQHF TGTGCCAGCAGTGAAGTCAGGGGAAACAATCAGCCCCAGCATTTT
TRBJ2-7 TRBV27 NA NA CASGRQGGYEQYF TGTGCCAGCGGACGACAGGGAGGCTACGAGCAGTACTTC
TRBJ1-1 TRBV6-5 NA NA CASSYRRGLLNTEAFF TGTGCCAGCAGTTACCGCAGGGGCCTTTTGAACACTGAAGCTTTCTTT
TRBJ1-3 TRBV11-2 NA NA CASSLSGDPGNTIYF TGTGCCAGCAGCTTATCGGGTGACCCAGGAAACACCATATATTTT
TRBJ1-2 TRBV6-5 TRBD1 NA CASSYAGQGNGYTF TGTGCCAGCAGTTACGCCGGACAGGGAAATGGCTACACCTTC
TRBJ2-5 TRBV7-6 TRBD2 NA CASSLGRGGTTKETQYF TGTGCCAGCAGCTTAGGTCGGGGGGGAACAACTAAAGAGACCCAGTACTTC
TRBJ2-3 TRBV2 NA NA CASMLGTPTDTQYF TGTGCCAGCATGCTGGGGACACCTACAGATACGCAGTATTTT
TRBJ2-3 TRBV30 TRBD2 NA CAWRAGPTDTQYF TGTGCCTGGAGAGCGGGACCCACAGATACGCAGTATTTT
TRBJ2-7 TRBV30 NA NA CAWSGSGHEQYF TGTGCCTGGAGTGGGTCAGGGCACGAGCAGTACTTC
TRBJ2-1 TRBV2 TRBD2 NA CASSPSSSGSGEQFF TGTGCCAGCAGCCCCTCTTCTAGCGGGAGCGGTGAGCAGTTCTTC
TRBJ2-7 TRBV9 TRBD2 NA CASSVGGGSKASGSGEQYF TGTGCCAGCAGCGTAGGAGGGGGAAGTAAGGCTAGCGGGAGTGGCGAGCAGTACTTC
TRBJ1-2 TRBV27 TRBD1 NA CASSADRGRPAYTF TGTGCCAGCAGTGCCGACAGGGGGCGTCCAGCCTACACCTTC
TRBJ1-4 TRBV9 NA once CASSVSLPGTATNEKLFF TGTGCCAGCAGCGTAAGCCTTCCAGGGACTGCAACTAATGAAAAACTGTTTTTT
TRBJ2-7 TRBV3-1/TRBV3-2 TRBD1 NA CASSRYWRTGGYEQYF TGTGCCAGCAGCCGATACTGGAGGACAGGGGGCTACGAGCAGTACTTC
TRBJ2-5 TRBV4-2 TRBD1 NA CASSPTQGQGLGETQYF TGTGCCAGCAGCCCGACACAGGGACAGGGCCTAGGCGAGACCCAGTACTTC
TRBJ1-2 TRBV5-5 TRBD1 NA CASSLQQGDGYTF TGTGCCAGCAGCTTGCAACAGGGGGATGGCTACACCTTC
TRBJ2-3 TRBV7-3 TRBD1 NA CASSSNPGTGRMGTQYF TGTGCCAGCAGCTCAAACCCAGGGACAGGGAGGATGGGAACGCAGTATTTT
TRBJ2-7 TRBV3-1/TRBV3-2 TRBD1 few CASSQGHRGPYEQYF TGTGCCAGCAGCCAAGGCCACAGGGGCCCCTACGAGCAGTACTTC
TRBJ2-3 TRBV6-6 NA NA CASSSRAQTTDTQYF TGTGCCAGCAGTTCCAGGGCTCAAACAACAGATACGCAGTATTTT
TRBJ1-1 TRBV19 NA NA CASSIRGNTEAFF TGTGCCAGTAGTATAAGGGGAAACACTGAAGCTTTCTTT
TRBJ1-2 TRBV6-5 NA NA CASRIQGQDGYTF TGTGCCAGCAGGATACAGGGACAAGATGGCTACACCTTC
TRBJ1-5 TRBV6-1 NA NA CASSEGSFNQPQHF TGTGCCAGCAGTGAGGGCAGCTTCAATCAGCCCCAGCATTTT
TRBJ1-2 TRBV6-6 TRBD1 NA CASSYRQGANGYTF TGTGCCAGCAGTTACCGGCAGGGGGCAAATGGCTACACCTTC
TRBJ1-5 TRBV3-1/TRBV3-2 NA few CASSQGTGNQPQHF TGTGCCAGCAGCCAAGGGACAGGCAATCAGCCCCAGCATTTT
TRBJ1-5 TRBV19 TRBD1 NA CASSTTGFGQPQHF TGTGCCAGTAGTACGACAGGGTTTGGTCAGCCCCAGCATTTT
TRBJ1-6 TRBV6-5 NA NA CASSTVSNYNSPLHF TGTGCCAGCAGTACGGTTAGCAACTATAATTCACCCCTCCACTTT